Listed below are T cell receptor beta chains from one sample, sequenced in a study of cytomegalovirus exposure and HLA in healthy donors. The repertoire was sequenced with immunoSEQ multiplex PCR; TCRdb's copy has only in-frame clones and lacks some. The sample lists about 170,000 clones; approximately 81% were seen once. The sample was PBMCs. The source is a woman between 50 and 59 years old in good health and CMV-seronegative. Both conserved end residues are trimmed from each CDR3. Clone size is stated in some rows and not others, as once, few, many or a class when expanded.

>once|TRBV21-1
ASSNPTRGLADKETQY
>-|TRBV5-6
ASSLGQLNNQPQH
>-|TRBV19
ASSAAGTRQPQH
>-|TRBV29-1
SVRNPRETQY
>-|TRBV4-3
ASSGRAVYNEQF
>-|TRBV18
ASSPGQGIGYT
>-|TRBV2
ASKRTGGIYNSPLH
>-|TRBV5-1
ASSVGLEYNEQF
>-|TRBV4-3
ASSRAAGGGYEQY
>-|TRBV6-4
ASSDSPSGGAGDSYEQY
>-|TRBV28
ASRPAGGQPQH
>-|TRBV7-2
ASSDLSSYGYT
>once|TRBV2
ASSGQGASGELF
>-|TRBV4-3
ASSGTATNTGELF
>-|TRBV5-1
ASSLGTGGPGNTIY
>-|TRBV27
ASSSGTDRGYTQY
>-|TRBV29-1
SVEGRASGRDEQY
>-|TRBV15
ATSRGSTGFYGYT
>once|TRBV7-8
ASSFETSGTYEQY
>-|TRBV7-9
ASSKDRIQETQY
>once|TRBV27
ASSFYGGLNTEAF
>-|TRBV7-2
ASSLGGDGRYEQY
>few|TRBV11-1
ASSWGRGNTEAF
>once|TRBV7-8
ASSFSRGEQY
>-|TRBV5-6
ASRLDSSSYNSPLH
>-|TRBV30
AWRLQVTNTGELF
>-|TRBV5-1
ASSPGGFNQPQH
>-|TRBV7-2
ASSLEVAGGVDSPLH
>once|TRBV5-5
ASSPGGTDNQPQH
>-|TRBV21-1
ASSKGCRLRQGVGTDTQY
>once|TRBV4-3
ASSQHVELAGASNTGELF
>-|TRBV14
ASSQVPPSTLIYEQY
>-|TRBV18
ASSPLSHPGQGMDGYT
>-|TRBV7-9
ASSLAIGTREQY
>few|TRBV6-1
ASSVGTGVSYNEQF